This TCR beta chain appears in the sequencing data of a study of T cells in Graves' hyperthyroidism and ophthalmopathy. This clonotype was detected ten times or more. The germline V gene has CDR1 SNHLY and CDR2 FYNNEI. This CDR3 is built from 14 residues. The V end was cut by 3 bases, the J end by 4 bases, with 10 bases between. From RNA transcripts, TCR beta CDR3 regions were amplified. The HTBI primer set drove a first-round RT-PCR of the TCR CDR3. TCRdb processed the multiplex PCR reads anew with MiXCR; each CDR3 protein has one entry. This table holds hundreds of thousands of distinct CDR3 sequences, 40% to 55% found once.

This TCR came from a woman younger than 35 with Graves' hyperthyroidism. The rearrangement joins TRBV2 to TRBJ1-5, with D hard to call. Material: peripheral blood or thyroid tissue (not recorded which). CDR3: CASSDVPGNQPQHF. DNA for the CDR3: TGTGCCAGCAGTGATGTTCCAGGTAATCAGCCCCAGCATTTT.